Below, 4 T cell receptor beta chains from the same sample are listed, as sequenced in a study of cytomegalovirus exposure and HLA in healthy donors. PCR used 60 Vbeta primers and 13 Jbeta primers. Clones were sequenced by immunoSEQ multiplex PCR, and TCRdb holds only the in-frame ones, with some missing. The sample lists about 200,000 clones, roughly 85% occurring once. Sequencing used PBMCs. The source is a woman aged 25 to 39 in good health and CMV-seropositive.

The chain couples TRBV27 to TRBJ2-7; 7 bases map to TRBD2. V was clipped by 3 bases and J by 3 bases; unmatched bases: 2. This CDR3 has 13 amino acids. The germline V gene encodes CDR1 MNHEY and CDR2 SMNVEV (reference sequence). The CDR3 bases are TGTGCCAGCAGTTTTTCTAGCGGCTACGAGCAGTACTTC. Translated, it gives CASSFSSGYEQYF.

The rearrangement links TRBV9 to TRBJ2-3, with D possibly matching TRBD1 (6 bases). V was clipped by 4 bases and J by 6 bases, with 12 bases between them. The germline V gene has CDR1 SGDLS and CDR2 YYNGEE. This CDR3 has 13 residues. CDR3 loop: CASSFHREDTQYF. The CDR3 bases are TGTGCCAGCAGCTTTCACAGGGAGGATACGCAGTATTTT.

The J gene is TRBJ2-2, the V gene TRBV9; D call uncertain. Trimming shortened V by 0 bases and J by 5 bases, and 14 bases separated the two germline ends. The CDR3 is 16 amino acids. Per germline, CDR1 SGDLS and CDR2 YYNGEE. The CDR3 nucleotides are TGTGCCAGCAGCGTAGCTGGGCAGTCCAGTACCGGGGAGCTGTTTTTT. This gives the protein CASSVAGQSSTGELFF. Full variable domain (outside the CDR3, taken from reference TRBV9 and TRBJ2-2): DSGVTQTPKHLITATGQRVTLRCSPRSGDLSVYWYQQSLDQGLQFLIQYYNGEERAKGNILERFSAQQFPDLHSELNLSSLELGDSALYFCASSVAGQSSTGELFFGEGSRLTVL.

V and J are TRBV27 and TRBJ1-1, with D perhaps matching TRBD1 (5 bases). CDR3 length: 17 residues. The germline V gene has CDR1 MNHEY and CDR2 SMNVEV (reference sequence). Trimming took 10 bases from V and 10 from J, leaving 34 bases between them. CDR3 protein: CATRGLTGGASWVRAFF. CDR3 bases: TGTGCCACCCGGGGCTTAACGGGAGGCGCTAGCTGGGTGCGAGCTTTCTTT.